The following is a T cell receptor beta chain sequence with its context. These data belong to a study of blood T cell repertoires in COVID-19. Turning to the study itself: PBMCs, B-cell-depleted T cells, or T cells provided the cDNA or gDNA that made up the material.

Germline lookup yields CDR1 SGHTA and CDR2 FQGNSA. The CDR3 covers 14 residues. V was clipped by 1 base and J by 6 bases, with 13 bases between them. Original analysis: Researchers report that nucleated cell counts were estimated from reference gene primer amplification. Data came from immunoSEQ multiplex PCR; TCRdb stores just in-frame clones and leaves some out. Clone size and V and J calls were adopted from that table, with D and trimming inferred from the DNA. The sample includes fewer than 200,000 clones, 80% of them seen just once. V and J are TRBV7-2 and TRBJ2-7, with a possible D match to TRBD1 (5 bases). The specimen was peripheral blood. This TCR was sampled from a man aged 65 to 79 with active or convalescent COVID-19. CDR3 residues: CASSLGSGLREQYF. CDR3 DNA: TGTGCCAGCAGCTTAGGCTCAGGGTTGCGCGAGCAGTACTTC.